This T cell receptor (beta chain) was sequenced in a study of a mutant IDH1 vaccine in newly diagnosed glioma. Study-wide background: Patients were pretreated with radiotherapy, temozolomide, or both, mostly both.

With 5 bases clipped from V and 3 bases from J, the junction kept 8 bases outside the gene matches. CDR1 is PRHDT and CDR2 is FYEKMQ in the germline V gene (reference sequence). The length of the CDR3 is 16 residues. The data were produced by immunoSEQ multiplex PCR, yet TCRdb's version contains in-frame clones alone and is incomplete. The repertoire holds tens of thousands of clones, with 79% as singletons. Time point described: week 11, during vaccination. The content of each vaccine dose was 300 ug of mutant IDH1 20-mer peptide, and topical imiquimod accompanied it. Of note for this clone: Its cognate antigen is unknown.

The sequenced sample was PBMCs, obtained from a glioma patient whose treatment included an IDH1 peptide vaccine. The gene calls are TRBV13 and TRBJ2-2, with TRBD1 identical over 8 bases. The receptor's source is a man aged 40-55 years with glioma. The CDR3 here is CASSLIAGGDTGELFF. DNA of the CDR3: TGTGCCAGCAGCCTTATCGCAGGGGGCGACACCGGGGAGCTGTTTTTT.